The 6 T cell receptor beta chains listed next were all sequenced from one sample in a study of neurological immune-mediated disorders. Each CDR3 protein is one row after TCRdb ran MiXCR on the 5' RACE reads. The sample comprises around 76,000 distinct CDR3 sequences, roughly 10% of which are singletons, and 8.5% to 10% rests with the top ten. Time point indicated: longitudinal time-point 1 (baseline). Sequenced: PBMCs. The receptor set was obtained from a man aged 25-45 years in good health.

On this clonotype: A clone one base away is much larger, so this may be a read error. The rearrangement links TRBV24-1 to TRBJ2-1; perhaps TRBD2 as D (6 bases). V lost 2 bases and J lost 4, with 11 bases in between. In germline, CDR1 is KGHDR, CDR2 SFDVKD. This CDR3 comprises 15 residues. CDR3 region: CATSDWGDLYNEQFF. The DNA for the CDR3 is TGTGCCACCAGTGATTGGGGGGACTTATACAATGAGCAGTTCTTC.

This clonotype appeared a few times. This could be a read error, since a much larger clone is one nucleotide away. The V and J genes are TRBV19 and TRBJ1-1; D gene unclear. The CDR3 runs 15 residues. The V end was cut by 9 bases, the J end by 1 base, with 18 bases between. Germline CDR1 LNHDA, CDR2 SQIVND (reference sequence). The chain's CDR3 is CASKAQVAENTEAFF. As DNA, the CDR3 is TGTGCCAGCAAAGCCCAGGTGGCGGAGAACACTGAAGCTTTCTTT.

This clonotype was seen repeatedly, ten times or more. CDR3 in DNA: TGTGCCAGCAGCCCCCGCGAGACTAGCGGGAGGGCCGCCGAGCAGTACTTC. This encodes CASSPRETSGRAAEQYF. The chain couples TRBV21-1 to TRBJ2-7; the D segment call TRBD2 is taken from the table without a DNA check. TRBV21-1 is marked as a pseudogene. The CDR3 extends over 17 amino acids.

To note about this clonotype: A much larger clone differs from this one at a single base, so this may be a read error. J is TRBJ2-1 and V is TRBV20-1; 13 bases agree with TRBD2. J gave up 11 bases and V 6 bases, and 13 bases lay outside the gene matches. CDR1 is DFQATT and CDR2 is SNEGSKA in the germline V gene (reference sequence). This CDR3 has 15 residues. In DNA form, the CDR3 reads TGCAGTGCGTCACAGGGACTAGCGGGATCTGCTCAGCAGTTCTTC. This translates into CSASQGLAGSAQQFF.

This clonotype was observed a single time. The germline gene is not matched at one end of the junction; a read error may be the cause. The chain couples TRBV7-6 to TRBJ2-5, with no clear D. Germline loops: CDR1 SGHVS, CDR2 FNYEAQ. This CDR3 contains 15 residues. The CDR3 is CVSSLGNSVQETQYF. CDR3 coding DNA: TGTGTCAGCAGCTTAGGTAACAGTGTCCAAGAGACCCAGTACTTC.

This clonotype has ten or more counts. This chain links TRBV9 with TRBJ2-7, with unresolved D. Between the trimmed V and J ends, which lost 5 bases and 2 bases, there was a span of 17 bases. Germline V lookup: CDR1 SGDLS, CDR2 YYNGEE. The CDR3 extends over 15 amino acids. The CDR3 is CASSSEETPTYEQYF. DNA of the CDR3: TGTGCCAGCAGTTCAGAGGAGACACCCACCTACGAGCAGTACTTC. Variable domain in full (rest from reference TRBV9 and TRBJ2-7): DSGVTQTPKHLITATGQRVTLRCSPRSGDLSVYWYQQSLDQGLQFLIQYYNGEERAKGNILERFSAQQFPDLHSELNLSSLELGDSALYFCASSSEETPTYEQYFGPGTRLTVT.